Included here is one TCR beta chain sequence, with context. These data come from a study of T cell changes during pregnancy in multiple sclerosis. Profiled with immunoSEQ multiplex PCR; TCRdb holds only in-frame clones, not every one. The sample contains about 52,000 clones, around 94% of which appear only once. The input for sequencing was CD4+ T cells from peripheral blood mononuclear cells, taken in the third trimester of pregnancy. The clonotype originates from a female donor with multiple sclerosis, enrolled in a pregnancy study.

CDR3 region: CASSPLDYEQFF. CDR3 coding DNA: TGTGCCAGCTCACCACTGGACTATGAGCAGTTCTTC. The V call is TRBV18, the J call TRBJ2-1; perhaps TRBD2 as D (5 bases). This CDR3 spans 12 amino acids. Germline CDR1 KGHSH, CDR2 LQKENI. V was trimmed by 1 base and J by 8 bases, leaving 6 bases between them.